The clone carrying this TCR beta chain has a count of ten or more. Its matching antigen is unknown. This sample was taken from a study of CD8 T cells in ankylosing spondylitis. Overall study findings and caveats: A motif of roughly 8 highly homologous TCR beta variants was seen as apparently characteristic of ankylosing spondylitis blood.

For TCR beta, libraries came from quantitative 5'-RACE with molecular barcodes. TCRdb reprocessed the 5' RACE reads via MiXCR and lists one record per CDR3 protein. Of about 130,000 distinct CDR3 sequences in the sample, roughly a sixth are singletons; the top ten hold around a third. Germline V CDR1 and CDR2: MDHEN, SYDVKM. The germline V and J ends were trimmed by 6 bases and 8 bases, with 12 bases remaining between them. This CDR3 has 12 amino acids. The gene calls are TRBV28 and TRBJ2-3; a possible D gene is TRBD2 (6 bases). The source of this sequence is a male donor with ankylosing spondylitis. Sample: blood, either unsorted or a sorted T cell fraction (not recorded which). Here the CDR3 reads CASRDQTSTQYF. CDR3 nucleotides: TGTGCCAGCAGGGACCAGACTAGTACGCAGTATTTT.